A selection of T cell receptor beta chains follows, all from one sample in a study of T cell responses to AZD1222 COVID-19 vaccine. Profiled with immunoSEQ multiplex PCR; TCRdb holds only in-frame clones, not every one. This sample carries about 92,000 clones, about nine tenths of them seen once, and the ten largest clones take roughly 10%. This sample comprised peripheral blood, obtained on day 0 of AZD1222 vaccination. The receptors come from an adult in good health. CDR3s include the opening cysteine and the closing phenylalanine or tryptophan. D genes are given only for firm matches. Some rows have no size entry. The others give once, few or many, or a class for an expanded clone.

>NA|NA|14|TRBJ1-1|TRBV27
TGTGCCAGCAGTCTGACACCTCCAGGCACTGAAGCTTTCTTT
CASSLTPPGTEAFF
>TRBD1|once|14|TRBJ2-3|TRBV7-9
TGTGCCAGCAGCTTAGCACAGGGGGCAGATACGCAGTATTTT
CASSLAQGADTQYF
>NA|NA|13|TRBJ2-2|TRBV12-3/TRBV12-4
TGTGCCAGCAACTTCAGGGAGACCGGGGAGCTGTTTTTT
CASNFRETGELFF
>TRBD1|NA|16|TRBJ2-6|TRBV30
TGTGCCTGGAGCCGCCAGGGGGCGGGTGGGGCCAACGTCCTGACTTTC
CAWSRQGAGGANVLTF
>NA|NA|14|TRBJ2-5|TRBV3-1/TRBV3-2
TGTGCCAGCAGCCAAGCAGGGAGATGGGAGACCCAGTACTTC
CASSQAGRWETQYF
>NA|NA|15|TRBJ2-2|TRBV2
TGTGCCAGCAGTGCGGGGGGCGGGAACACCGGGGAGCTGTTTTTT
CASSAGGGNTGELFF
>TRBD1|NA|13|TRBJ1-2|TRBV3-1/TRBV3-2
TGTGCCAGCAGCCAGGCCGGGACAGGGGTTTACACCTTC
CASSQAGTGVYTF
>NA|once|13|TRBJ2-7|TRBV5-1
TGCGCCAGCAGCCCCGGCGACTCCTACGAGCAGTACTTC
CASSPGDSYEQYF
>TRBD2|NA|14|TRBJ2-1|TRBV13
TGTGCCAGCGGAATAGCGGGAGTATACAATGAGCAGTTCTTC
CASGIAGVYNEQFF
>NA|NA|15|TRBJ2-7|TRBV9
TGTGCCAGCAGCGTAGCAGGGATCAAAGGGGGGGAGCAGTACTTC
CASSVAGIKGGEQYF
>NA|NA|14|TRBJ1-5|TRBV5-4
TGTGCCAGCAGCTTGGGAGGAGTGAATCAGCCCCAGCATTTT
CASSLGGVNQPQHF
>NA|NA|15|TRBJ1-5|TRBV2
TGTGCCAGCACCGAAGGGACGGCCACCAATCAGCCCCAGCATTTT
CASTEGTATNQPQHF
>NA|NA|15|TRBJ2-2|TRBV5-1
TGCGCCAGCAGCTTAGAACAGGGGAACACCGGGGAGCTGTTTTTT
CASSLEQGNTGELFF
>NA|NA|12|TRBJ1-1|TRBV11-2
TGTGCCAGCAGCTCCACGCACGGTGAAGCTTTCTTT
CASSSTHGEAFF
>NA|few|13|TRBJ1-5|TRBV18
TGTGCCAGCTCCGCTGAGGGGAATCAGCCCCAGCATTTT
CASSAEGNQPQHF
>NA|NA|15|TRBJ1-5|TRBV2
TGTGCCAGCAGTGAACAGGGTATAAGCAATCAGCCCCAGCATTTT
CASSEQGISNQPQHF
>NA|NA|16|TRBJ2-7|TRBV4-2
TGTGCCAGCAGCCAAGATGGGGCGGGGCGATACTACGAGCAGTACTTC
CASSQDGAGRYYEQYF
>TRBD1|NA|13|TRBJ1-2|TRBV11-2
TGTGCCAGCAGCTTAGGGACAGGGTATGGCTACACCTTC
CASSLGTGYGYTF
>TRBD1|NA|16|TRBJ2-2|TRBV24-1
TGTGCCACCAGTGCCTTGGACAGGGGCAACACCGGGGAGCTGTTTTTT
CATSALDRGNTGELFF
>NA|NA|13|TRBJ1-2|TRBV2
TGTGCCAGCACCCCGGGGAGGGGCTATGGCTACACCTTC
CASTPGRGYGYTF
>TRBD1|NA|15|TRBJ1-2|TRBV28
TGTGCCAGCAGTTTACCGTGGACAGGAGTTTATGGCTACACCTTC
CASSLPWTGVYGYTF
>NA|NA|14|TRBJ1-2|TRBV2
TGTGCCAGCAGTGCGGGGGGCAGGAACTATGGCTACACCTTC
CASSAGGRNYGYTF
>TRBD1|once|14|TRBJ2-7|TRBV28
TGTGCCAGCAGTTTGGGTCAGGGGGCTCGGGAGCAGTACTTC
CASSLGQGAREQYF
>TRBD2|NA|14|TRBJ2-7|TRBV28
TGTGCCAGCAGTCTAGCGGGAGGGTCCTACGAGCAGTACTTC
CASSLAGGSYEQYF
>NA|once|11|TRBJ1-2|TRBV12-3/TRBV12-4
TGTGCCAGCAGTTCTGACTATGGCTACACCTTC
CASSSDYGYTF
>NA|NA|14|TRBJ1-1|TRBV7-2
TGTGCCAGCAGCTTAGCGTCAGGGAGCACTGAAGCTTTCTTT
CASSLASGSTEAFF
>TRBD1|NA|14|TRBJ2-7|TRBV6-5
TGTGCCAGCAGTCTGACAGGGATCTCCTACGAGCAGTACTTC
CASSLTGISYEQYF
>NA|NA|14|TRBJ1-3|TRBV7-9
TGTGCCAGCAGCGTTCCGAACTCTGGAAACACCATATATTTT
CASSVPNSGNTIYF
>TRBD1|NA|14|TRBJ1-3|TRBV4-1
TGCGCCAGCAGCCCTGGACAGGGGGCAGACACCATATATTTT
CASSPGQGADTIYF
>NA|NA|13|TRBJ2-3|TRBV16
TGTGCCAGCAGCCAATCGCTCGGGGATACGCAGTATTTT
CASSQSLGDTQYF
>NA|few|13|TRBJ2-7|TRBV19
TGTGCCGACGCCCTCCCGGGATACTACGAGCAGTACTTC
CADALPGYYEQYF
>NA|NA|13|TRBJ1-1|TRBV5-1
TGCGCCAGCAGCTCACAGGGTAGAACTGAAGCTTTCTTT
CASSSQGRTEAFF
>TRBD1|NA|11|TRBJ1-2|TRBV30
TGTGCCTGGAGTACGGGACAGAGCTACACCTTC
CAWSTGQSYTF
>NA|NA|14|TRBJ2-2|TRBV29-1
TGCAGCGTTCAGGATCTAGGGGACACCGGGGAGCTGTTTTTT
CSVQDLGDTGELFF
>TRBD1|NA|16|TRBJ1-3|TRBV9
TGTGCCAGCAGCATCTTCACAGGGGTGGACGGAAACACCATATATTTT
CASSIFTGVDGNTIYF
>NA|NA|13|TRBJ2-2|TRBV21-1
TGTGCCAGCAGCGACCTGGGGGCCGGGGAGCTGTTTTTT
CASSDLGAGELFF
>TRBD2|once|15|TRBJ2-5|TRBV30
TGTGCCTGGAGTGTACTAGCGGGGACCCAAGAGACCCAGTACTTC
CAWSVLAGTQETQYF